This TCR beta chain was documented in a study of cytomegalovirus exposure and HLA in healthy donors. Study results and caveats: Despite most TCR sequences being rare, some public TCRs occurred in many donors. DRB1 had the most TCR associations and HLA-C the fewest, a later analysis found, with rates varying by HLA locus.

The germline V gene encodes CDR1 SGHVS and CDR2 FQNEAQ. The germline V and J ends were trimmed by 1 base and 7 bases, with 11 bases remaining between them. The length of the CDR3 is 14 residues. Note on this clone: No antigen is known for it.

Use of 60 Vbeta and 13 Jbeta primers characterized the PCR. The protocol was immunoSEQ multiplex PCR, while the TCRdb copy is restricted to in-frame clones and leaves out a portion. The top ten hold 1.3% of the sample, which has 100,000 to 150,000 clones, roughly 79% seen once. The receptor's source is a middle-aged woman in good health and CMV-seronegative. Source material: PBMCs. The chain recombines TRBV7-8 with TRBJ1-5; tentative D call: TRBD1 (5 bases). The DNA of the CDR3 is TGTGCCAGCAGCTTAGACAGGTTTTACCAGCCCCAGCATTTT. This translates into CASSLDRFYQPQHF.